Sequencing of this T cell receptor beta chain was carried out in a study of blood T cell repertoires in COVID-19. Background on the study: T cells, B-cell-depleted T cells, or PBMCs supplied cDNA or gDNA.

Germline values: CDR1 SEHNR, CDR2 FQNEAQ (reference sequence). The V gene end was trimmed by 2 bases and the J gene end by 4 bases; junction bases not matched to a gene: 6. The CDR3 extends over 15 amino acids. In the authors' methods: Reference gene primer amplification in the assay estimated nucleated cell counts. Sequencing used immunoSEQ multiplex PCR; TCRdb keeps in-frame clones, though not all of them. That table supplies the V and J calls and clone size; D and trimming were determined from the DNA. The table has some 150,000 clones, around 83% seen once. This chain joins TRBV7-9 and TRBJ2-7, with 9 bases identical to TRBD1. This clonotype originated in a woman aged 50 to 65 with acute or convalescent COVID-19. Sequencing was carried out using peripheral blood. CDR3 residues: CASSLRDREKYEQYF. The CDR3, as DNA: TGTGCCAGCAGCTTAAGGGACAGGGAGAAGTACGAGCAGTACTTC.